The rows below give T cell receptor beta chains drawn from one sample of a study of OX40 agonist ivuxolimab in advanced cancers. Here immunoSEQ multiplex PCR was the method, and the copy in TCRdb shows in-frame clones only, minus some. The sample contains more than 90,000 clones, roughly four fifths of which appear only once. The source material was CD4+ or CD8+ T cells sorted from blood, sampled in a trial of the OX40 agonist ivuxolimab. Receptors originate from an adult with an advanced solid tumor such as melanoma, head and neck, liver or kidney cancer. Both conserved end residues are part of each CDR3. A D gene is named only where the DNA matches it firmly. Where a row states a size, it is once, few, many or the class of an expanded clone; other rows omit it.

cdr3_length	d_call	clone_size	j_call	v_call	cdr3_nt	cdr3_aa
14	TRBD1	-	TRBJ1-4	TRBV5-1	TGCGCCAGCAGCCCCCGGGACAGTGGAGAAAAACTGTTTTTT	CASSPRDSGEKLFF
15	-	-	TRBJ1-5	TRBV19	TGTGCCAGTAGCCAGGACAGTTATAGCAATCAGCCCCAGCATTTT	CASSQDSYSNQPQHF
15	-	-	TRBJ1-2	TRBV4-3	TGCGCCAGCAGCCAAGGCCTCGAATTTAACTATGGCTACACCTTC	CASSQGLEFNYGYTF
15	-	-	TRBJ1-1	TRBV19	TGTGCCAGTAGTTTAAGGGCTGAGACGCGGACTGAAGCTTTCTTT	CASSLRAETRTEAFF
12	-	once	TRBJ2-6	TRBV6-6	TGTGCCATCGCGTCTGGGGCCAACGTCCTGACTTTC	CAIASGANVLTF
18	TRBD2	many	TRBJ2-3	TRBV4-2	TGTGCCAGCAGCCAAAACCCGACCGGGACTAGCGGCACAGATACGCAGTATTTT	CASSQNPTGTSGTDTQYF
16	-	-	TRBJ1-5	TRBV2	TGTGCCAGCAGTGAAGGGGCGGGAACAGTCGCCCGGCCCCAGCATTTT	CASSEGAGTVARPQHF
13	TRBD1	few	TRBJ2-7	TRBV11-2	TGTGCCAGCAGCCAAGACAGGGCTCGGGAGCAGTACTTC	CASSQDRAREQYF
13	-	once	TRBJ2-2	TRBV27	TGTGCCAGCAGTCCCAGGGGCACCGGGGAGCTGTTTTTT	CASSPRGTGELFF
17	-	-	TRBJ2-1	TRBV21-1	TGTGCCAGCAGCAAGGTGGGACTAGCGAGGGGATACAATGAGCAGTTCTTC	CASSKVGLARGYNEQFF
14	TRBD2	-	TRBJ2-5	TRBV6-6	TGTGCCAGCAGTTATCGCGGGAGCCAAGAGACCCAGTACTTC	CASSYRGSQETQYF